This TCR beta chain came from a study of blood T cell repertoires in COVID-19. On the study more broadly: The cDNA or gDNA used as material had been derived from T cells, B-cell-depleted T cells, or PBMCs.

Original processing notes: Using reference gene primer amplification, nucleated cell counts were estimated. Profiled with immunoSEQ multiplex PCR; TCRdb holds only in-frame clones, not every one. The V and J calls and clone size come from that table; D and trimming were worked out from the DNA. The table includes about 29,000 clones, roughly 90% detected once. The CDR3 is 19 residues long. V shed 0 bases and J shed 0 bases, with 16 bases lying between them. Per the germline V gene, CDR1 is SGHDT and CDR2 is YYEEEE. The sequenced material came from peripheral blood. This sequence originates from a human donor in a cohort sampled during active COVID-19. This chain links TRBV5-6 with TRBJ2-6; maybe TRBD2 (6 bases). CDR3: CASSLATGKGGSGANVLTF. CDR3 in DNA: TGTGCCAGCAGCTTGGCCACGGGTAAGGGAGGCTCTGGGGCCAACGTCCTGACTTTC.